A single sample is the source of the 27 T cell receptor beta chains below, sequenced in a study of regulatory T cells in long-lasting Graves disease. Libraries of TCR beta came from iRepertoire HTBI primers plus Arm-PCR of CDR3 regions. TCRdb called the multiplex PCR reads again in MiXCR, with one record for every CDR3 protein. The sample carries hundreds of thousands of distinct CDR3 sequences, 16% recorded once. The time point is: newly diagnosed GD, antithyroid drugs for less than 3 months. RNA from PBMCs was the source of the TCR library. These data also formed part of another study, on T cells in Graves' hyperthyroidism and ophthalmopathy.

Sequencing was performed on peripheral blood mononuclear cells (PBMCs), taken at new diagnosis, from a patient treated with antithyroid drugs. The receptors were sampled from a woman in her 30s with Graves disease.

This clonotype was seen many times. V is TRBV20-1 and J is TRBJ2-2; D perhaps matches TRBD1 (5 bases). The V end was cut by 5 bases, the J end by 2 bases, with 9 bases between. This CDR3 spans 13 amino acids. Germline V gene sequence: CDR1 DFQATT, CDR2 SNEGSKA (reference sequence). The CDR3 reads CSAPDRNTGELFF. The CDR3 nucleotides are TGCAGTGCTCCCGACAGAAACACCGGGGAGCTGTTTTTT.

This clonotype was seen a handful of times. The rearrangement links TRBV14 to TRBJ1-1, with 9 bases fitting TRBD1. Germline CDR1 and CDR2: SGHDN and FVKESK. V lost 9 bases and J lost 1; bases outside the gene matches: 3. The length of the CDR3 is 13 residues. CDR3 DNA: TGTGCCAGTCTGGGACAGGGGAACACTGAAGCTTTCTTT. It specifies CASLGQGNTEAFF.

The chain employs TRBV13 and TRBJ2-3, with 9 bases lining up with TRBD2. The CDR3 has 16 amino acids. Germline V gives CDR1 PRHDT, CDR2 FYEKMQ (reference sequence). The ends lost 5 bases at V and 1 base at J; junction bases unmatched: 7. Written as DNA, the CDR3 is TGTGCCAGCAGCGCCGGGACTAGCTACCGCACAGATACGCAGTATTTT. Translating gives CASSAGTSYRTDTQYF.

Only a few counts were recorded for this clonotype. This rearrangement joins TRBV3-1 to TRBJ2-3, with 8 nucleotides matching TRBD2. This CDR3 comprises 15 residues. The V gene's germline CDR1 is LGHDT and CDR2 YNNKEL (reference sequence). V gave up 6 bases and J gave up 6 bases; unmatched junction bases: 11. CDR3 sequence reads: CASRRRGGSIDTQYF. The CDR3 DNA sequence: TGTGCCAGCAGGCGCCGGGGGGGGAGTATCGATACGCAGTATTTT.

J is TRBJ2-1 and V is TRBV11-2, with D perhaps TRBD2 (5 bases). The CDR3 covers 15 residues. Per germline, CDR1 SGHAT and CDR2 FQNNGV. The ends were cut back, 7 bases at V and 5 bases at J, with 18 bases in the middle. CDR3 DNA sequence: TGTGCCAGCACCGGGGTCCCCCTATTAAACAATGAGCAGTTCTTC. Translating it yields CASTGVPLLNNEQFF.

The chain is built from TRBV29-1 and TRBJ2-3; D unresolved. Germline assignment: CDR1 SQVTM and CDR2 ANQGSEA. There are 13 residues in the CDR3. Trimming removed 6 bases at V and 2 bases at J, with 12 bases between. CDR3 region: CSVPTFNTDTQYF. DNA for the CDR3: TGCAGCGTACCCACGTTCAACACAGATACGCAGTATTTT.

At least ten counts were recorded for this clonotype. The gene calls are TRBV6-1 and TRBJ1-2; TRBD1 is a possible D gene (5 bases). The germline V gene encodes CDR1 MNHNS and CDR2 SASEGT. Trimming took off 7 bases at V and 6 bases at J, with 6 bases between the two ends. The CDR3 runs to 10 residues. CDR3 loop: CASKGDGYTF. CDR3 bases: TGTGCCAGCAAAGGGGATGGCTACACCTTC.

This clonotype was detected many times. The CDR3 spells CASSTRGTDTQYF. CDR3 nucleotides: TGTGCCAGCAGCACCCGCGGCACAGATACGCAGTATTTT. The chain employs TRBV11-2 and TRBJ2-3, with D uncertain. CDR1 and CDR2 from the germline V gene are SGHAT and FQNNGV. The CDR3 totals 13 residues. The V end lost 5 bases, the J end lost 1 base, and 7 bases lay between the germline ends.

V usage is TRBV4-1 and J usage is TRBJ2-3; a weak D match, TRBD2 (6 bases). The CDR3 is made up of 16 amino acids. The germline V and J ends were trimmed by 0 bases and 5 bases, with 15 bases remaining between them. The germline CDR1 and CDR2 sequences are MGHRA and YSYEKL. The CDR3 DNA follows: TGCGCCAGCAGCCAAGATGGGACTTACGAGGGAGATACGCAGTATTTT. Residues: CASSQDGTYEGDTQYF.

There are many counts of this clonotype. The genes are TRBV7-6 and TRBJ2-1; 10 bases map to TRBD2. The CDR3 consists of 15 residues. In germline, CDR1 is SGHVS, CDR2 FNYEAQ. V lost 0 bases, J lost 6 bases, and 2 bases stayed unmatched. The CDR3 protein is CASSLASGRSNEQFF. CDR3 DNA: TGTGCCAGCAGCTTAGCTAGCGGGAGGAGCAATGAGCAGTTCTTC.

This clonotype was counted at least ten times. This rearrangement joins TRBV28 to TRBJ1-5, with 10 bases fitting TRBD1. The V gene end was trimmed by 4 bases and the J gene end by 1 base; junction bases not matched to a gene: 7. Germline V gene sequence: CDR1 MDHEN, CDR2 SYDVKM. The CDR3 sequence is 17 residues long. The CDR3 is CASSYGQGGWSNQPQHF. CDR3 DNA: TGTGCCAGCAGTTACGGACAGGGGGGTTGGAGCAATCAGCCCCAGCATTTT.

As regards this clonotype: This may come from a read error, since a much larger clone is one base off. The V and J genes are TRBV6-2 or TRBV6-3 and TRBJ1-5; D is ambiguous. CDR3 length equals 15 residues. The V end lost 7 bases, the J end lost 5 bases, and 18 bases lay between the germline ends. The V gene's germline CDR1 is MNHEY and CDR2 SVGEGT. The CDR3 region has the DNA TGTGCCAGCATTCGATCCGGGTCCCAGGATCAGCCCCAGCATTTT. This sequence encodes CASIRSGSQDQPQHF.

This clonotype is a singleton in its sample. The chain is built from TRBV15 and TRBJ1-6; D might be TRBD1 (6 bases). CDR1 and CDR2 (germline): LNHNV, YYDKDF (reference sequence). V lost 3 bases and J 7 bases, leaving 13 bases between the germline ends. The CDR3 contains 15 residues. The CDR3 here is CATSRAGVGNSPLHF. The CDR3 DNA reads TGTGCCACCAGCAGGGCAGGGGTTGGCAATTCACCCCTCCACTTT.

This clonotype appeared many times. The chain uses TRBV20-1 and TRBJ1-1; possibly TRBD1 for D (6 bases). Trimming took 0 bases from V and 7 from J, leaving 18 bases between them. Germline V gene data show CDR1 as DFQATT and CDR2 as SNEGSKA (reference sequence). The CDR3 has 15 residues. The CDR3: CSARDRPGVWSEAFF. The CDR3 DNA reads TGCAGTGCTAGAGATAGACCAGGGGTTTGGAGTGAAGCTTTCTTT.

In its sample, this clonotype was seen many times. The chain is built from TRBV29-1 and TRBJ2-5, with 8 bases matching TRBD1. Germline loops: CDR1 SQVTM, CDR2 ANQGSEA. CDR3 length: 12 residues. The V gene end was trimmed by 3 bases and the J gene end by 5 bases; junction bases not matched to a gene: 2. The CDR3 loop reads CSVDQGAETQYF. The CDR3, as DNA: TGCAGCGTTGACCAGGGGGCCGAGACCCAGTACTTC. Looking up the rest from reference TRBV29-1 and TRBJ2-5 gives the full variable domain: SAVISQKPSRDICQRGTSLTIQCQVDSQVTMMFWYRQQPGQSLTLIATANQGSEATYESGFVIDKFPISRPNLTFSTLTVSNMSPEDSSIYLCSVDQGAETQYFGPGTRLLVL.

This clonotype was picked up many times. The V and J genes are TRBV27 and TRBJ1-2, with unresolved D. Trimming left V 8 bases short and J 7 bases short, with 20 bases between. Germline V gives CDR1 MNHEY, CDR2 SMNVEV (reference sequence). The CDR3 extends over 14 amino acids. In DNA form, the CDR3 reads TGTGCCAGCTGGAATTCAGTGGATCTCGGTGGCTACACCTTC. It is translated as CASWNSVDLGGYTF.

This clonotype was detected ten times or more. The J gene is TRBJ1-1, the V gene TRBV10-3; 7 bases align to TRBD1. Per the germline V gene, CDR1 is ENHRY and CDR2 is SYGVKD. The V segment lost 5 bases and the J segment 8 bases; nucleotides outside the gene matches: 5. The CDR3 covers 12 residues. CDR3 sequence reads: CAISTRDSEAFF. The CDR3 nucleotides read TGTGCCATCAGTACAAGGGACAGCGAAGCTTTCTTT.

This clonotype has just a few counts. V is TRBV29-1 and J is TRBJ2-1; 8 bases agree with TRBD2. Germline V gene sequence: CDR1 SQVTM, CDR2 ANQGSEA. The length of the CDR3 is 15 residues. J gave up 5 bases and V 5 bases, and 11 bases lay outside the gene matches. The DNA for the CDR3 is TGCAGCGTTTACCCGGGACTAGGGTCTGACAATGAGCAGTTCTTC. It encodes CSVYPGLGSDNEQFF.

This clonotype has a count of ten or more. J is TRBJ1-1 and V is TRBV28; D might be TRBD1 (6 bases). Trimming took 8 bases from V and 1 from J, leaving 17 bases between them. Germline lookup yields CDR1 MDHEN and CDR2 SYDVKM. CDR3 length: 15 amino acids. The CDR3 DNA is TGTGCCAGCCATTCTTGGGGGGGCGAGAACACTGAAGCTTTCTTT. Translating gives CASHSWGGENTEAFF.

This clonotype came up many times. The V call is TRBV11-2, the J call TRBJ2-1; 7 nucleotides align to TRBD1. J lost 8 bases, V lost 5 bases, and 9 bases had no gene match. Germline V gene sequence: CDR1 SGHAT, CDR2 FQNNGV. The CDR3 is 14 residues long. CDR3 protein: CASSIRDQGDEQFF. CDR3 DNA sequence: TGTGCCAGCAGCATCCGGGACCAGGGGGATGAGCAGTTCTTC.

A few counts support this clonotype. A much larger clone differs by one base, so this may be a read error. The rearrangement joins TRBV6-1 to TRBJ1-5; no reliable D call. The germline V gene encodes CDR1 MNHNS and CDR2 SASEGT. The CDR3 is 12 amino acids. The V end lost 6 bases, the J end lost 4 bases, and 7 bases lay between the germline ends. The CDR3: CASRDGNQPQHF. CDR3 nucleotide sequence: TGTGCCAGCAGGGACGGGAATCAGCCCCAGCATTTT.

The sample holds many counts of this clonotype. The J gene is TRBJ2-7, the V gene TRBV7-2, with D perhaps TRBD2 (6 bases). CDR1 is SGHTA, CDR2 FQGNSA, per germline. Trimming stripped 5 bases from V and 1 base from J, with 15 bases between. The CDR3 contains 15 residues. CDR3 region: CASSLGGVTSYEQYF. CDR3 nucleotides: TGTGCCAGCAGCCTAGGCGGGGTTACGTCCTACGAGCAGTACTTC. The entire variable domain, with the rest obtained from reference TRBV7-2 and TRBJ2-7, is as follows: GAGVSQSPSNKVTEKGKDVELRCDPISGHTALYWYRQSLGQGLEFLIYFQGNSAPDKSGLPSDRFSAERTGGSVSTLTIQRTQQEDSAVYLCASSLGGVTSYEQYFGPGTRLTVT.

This clonotype was counted between two and nine times. V and J are TRBV27 and TRBJ1-2; TRBD1 might be the D (6 bases). The ends were cut back, 0 bases at V and 8 bases at J, with 13 bases in the middle. Germline V gene sequence: CDR1 MNHEY, CDR2 SMNVEV (reference sequence). The CDR3 consists of 14 residues. The CDR3 spells CASSLSSGARGYTF. In nucleotides, the CDR3 is TGTGCCAGCAGTTTATCGTCAGGGGCGCGAGGCTACACCTTC.

This clonotype was counted only a few times. The gene calls are TRBV6-9 and TRBJ1-5, with 7 positions matching TRBD1. This CDR3 region has 16 residues. V was pared by 3 bases and J by 7 bases, with 12 bases of the junction left unmatched. The germline V gene encodes CDR1 MNHGY and CDR2 SVAAGI. The CDR3 region is CASSYPPDREIQPQHF. The CDR3 nucleotides read TGTGCCAGCAGTTACCCGCCCGACAGGGAGATACAGCCCCAGCATTTT.

In its sample, this clonotype was seen a few times. The chain joins TRBV6-1 to TRBJ2-7; TRBD1 matches at 7 bases. The germline CDR1 and CDR2 sequences are MNHNS and SASEGT. The CDR3 is 15 residues long. V was clipped by 6 bases and J by 1 base; unmatched bases: 9. CDR3 sequence reads: CASRSYRGRSYEQYF. Here the CDR3 DNA reads TGTGCCAGCAGATCCTACAGGGGTAGGTCCTACGAGCAGTACTTC.

The V gene is TRBV19, the J gene TRBJ2-5; D possibly corresponds to TRBD1 (6 bases). Trimming cost V 4 bases and J 5 bases, with 20 bases left between them. Germline assignment: CDR1 LNHDA and CDR2 SQIVND (reference sequence). The length of the CDR3 is 16 residues. The CDR3 nucleotides read TGTGCCAGTAGTACCACAGGGATGCCGAGTGGGGAGACCCAGTACTTC. Protein product: CASSTTGMPSGETQYF.

The chain joins TRBV20-1 to TRBJ2-1; TRBD1 agrees at 7 bases. Germline CDR1 reads DFQATT; CDR2 reads SNEGSKA (reference sequence). The CDR3 is 14 amino acids. The junction had 6 bases not matched to a gene; V was cut back by 0 bases and J by 7 bases. In DNA, the CDR3 is TGCAGTGCTAGAGACACGACAGGGTTGAATGAGCAGTTCTTC. This codes for CSARDTTGLNEQFF.